These 20 T cell receptor beta chains share one sample of origin, sequenced in a study of T and B cells in COVID-19 patients. Blood genomic DNA input for TRB amplification was about 240-550 ng. TRB rearrangements were amplified by multiplex PCR with BIOMED2 TRB-A/B primers. Using its own MiXCR run on the multiplex PCR reads, TCRdb lists one record per CDR3 protein. The table records 20,000 or so distinct CDR3 sequences, over 25% of them present only once. The specimen sequenced was blood. These TCRs come from a human donor who had recovered from COVID-19.

This clonotype was counted many times. The gene calls are TRBV27 and TRBJ2-7, with D possibly called TRBD1 or TRBD2 (5 bases each). Trimming took off 10 bases at V and 5 bases at J, with 18 bases between the two ends. Germline V gene data show CDR1 as MNHEY and CDR2 as SMNVEV (reference sequence). CDR3 length: 13 residues. The CDR3, as DNA: TGTGCCACCGGACGGGACGGGGCCGACGAGCAGTACTTC. Protein: CATGRDGADEQYF.

This chain joins TRBV6-6 and TRBJ1-5; D call uncertain. The germline gives CDR1 MNHNY, CDR2 SVGAGI (reference sequence). The CDR3 sequence is 16 residues long. Trimming took off 10 bases at V and 5 bases at J, with 24 bases between the two ends. The CDR3 DNA is TGTGCCACCTCCTACGGGCAGCCCGGATCCGATCAGCCCCAGCATTTT. Translation gives CATSYGQPGSDQPQHF.

The rearrangement links TRBV20-1 to TRBJ2-1, with TRBD2 identical over 13 bases. V was clipped by 4 bases and J by 5 bases; unmatched bases: 2. Germline V gene data show CDR1 as DFQATT and CDR2 as SNEGSKA (reference sequence). This CDR3 is built from 14 residues. CDR3 sequence (DNA): TGCAGTGCTACCGGGACTAGCGGGAACAATGAGCAGTTCTTC. It encodes CSATGTSGNNEQFF.

The chain is built from TRBV7-9 and TRBJ1-4; D uncertain. The CDR3 sequence is 16 residues long. Between the trimmed V and J ends, which lost 1 base and 3 bases, there was a span of 12 bases. From germline, CDR1 is SEHNR and CDR2 FQNEAQ (reference sequence). CDR3 in DNA: TGTGCCAGCAGCTTAGGGGAAAGAGGAGCTAATGAAAAACTGTTTTTT. As protein: CASSLGERGANEKLFF.

Many counts were recorded for this clonotype. The chain uses TRBV27 and TRBJ2-7, with 9 bases aligning to TRBD1. With 5 bases clipped from V and 1 base from J, the junction kept 12 bases outside the gene matches. CDR1 is MNHEY and CDR2 is SMNVEV in the germline V gene (reference sequence). The CDR3 has 17 amino acids. DNA of the CDR3: TGTGCCAGCAGTGCCTGGACAGGGGCGACGGAATCCTACGAGCAGTACTTC. Amino acid sequence: CASSAWTGATESYEQYF.

This clonotype appeared many times. This chain connects TRBV27 to TRBJ2-7; D gene ambiguous. This CDR3 region has 15 residues. The germline gives CDR1 MNHEY, CDR2 SMNVEV (reference sequence). The V and J ends lost 3 bases and 6 bases respectively, with 18 bases between them. DNA of the CDR3: TGTGCCAGCAGTTTCTTCCCATCCCCGCCGGGCGAGCAGTACTTC. Translating it yields CASSFFPSPPGEQYF.

The chain carries TRBV5-5 and TRBJ1-2; no firm D call. This CDR3 comprises 13 residues. Germline V gene sequence: CDR1 SGHKS, CDR2 YYEKEE (reference sequence). The ends were cut back, 4 bases at V and 6 bases at J, with 13 bases in the middle. The CDR3 protein is CASSDRGSHGYTF. DNA of the CDR3: TGTGCCAGCAGCGATCGAGGATCCCATGGCTACACCTTC.

The V gene is TRBV12-3 or TRBV12-4, the J gene TRBJ2-1; TRBD2 matches at 11 bases. Trimming at V came to 6 bases and at J to 7 bases, leaving 5 bases not matched to a gene. The CDR3 is 14 residues long. CDR3 nucleotides: TGTGCCAGCAGCCCTAGCGGGGGGAAAAATGAGCAGTTCTTC. Its translation: CASSPSGGKNEQFF.

This clonotype showed up just a few times. This chain connects TRBV6-6 to TRBJ2-7, with a weak D call TRBD1 (6 bases). This CDR3 region has 12 residues. Germline CDR1 reads MNHNY; CDR2 reads SVGAGI (reference sequence). Trimming pared 5 bases from V and 3 bases from J, leaving 8 bases between. The DNA of the CDR3 is TGTGCCAGCAGTCAACAGGGCTACGAGCAGTACTTC. Residues: CASSQQGYEQYF.

The CDR3 is CASSAGYTEAFF. DNA for the CDR3: TGTGCCAGCAGTGCCGGATACACTGAAGCTTTCTTT. The chain recombines TRBV12-3 or TRBV12-4 with TRBJ1-1, with D unresolved. V gave up 5 bases and J gave up 3 bases, with 7 bases separating them. This CDR3 spans 12 amino acids.

This clonotype showed up just a few times. The chain has TRBV5-1 and TRBJ2-3, with D maybe TRBD2 (7 bases). V shed 4 bases and J shed 1 base, with 19 bases lying between them. The CDR3 is 17 amino acids. Germline values: CDR1 SGHRS, CDR2 YFSETQ. The CDR3 DNA is TGCGCCAGCAGCGGGGAAGGGAGGGGGGCCGGCACAGATACGCAGTATTTT. Translated, it gives CASSGEGRGAGTDTQYF.

This clonotype was counted between two and nine times. This chain connects TRBV5-1 to TRBJ1-1; 7 bases map to TRBD1. Per germline, CDR1 SGHRS and CDR2 YFSETQ. CDR3 length: 15 amino acids. The ends lost 0 bases at V and 0 bases at J; junction bases unmatched: 2. For the CDR3, the DNA is TGCGCCAGCAGCTTGGGAGGGGGCTTGAACACTGAAGCTTTCTTT. Protein sequence: CASSLGGGLNTEAFF.

The V call is TRBV6-5, the J call TRBJ2-7; D unresolved. Germline V gene data show CDR1 as MNHEY and CDR2 as SVGAGI. V gave up 5 bases and J gave up 0 bases, with 17 bases separating them. CDR3 length: 16 residues. The CDR3 is CASSPTPGPVSYEQYF. CDR3 coding DNA: TGTGCCAGCAGTCCTACTCCCGGGCCAGTCTCCTACGAGCAGTACTTC.

The rearrangement links TRBV6-5 to TRBJ1-1, with D possibly being TRBD1 (5 bases). The CDR3 runs to 14 residues. Germline V gene sequence: CDR1 MNHEY, CDR2 SVGAGI. The V end was cut by 0 bases, the J end by 3 bases, with 8 bases between. CDR3 bases: TGTGCCAGCAGTTACTCGATGGGGGACACTGAAGCTTTCTTT. Protein product: CASSYSMGDTEAFF.

This clonotype appeared many times. The rearrangement uses TRBV29-1 and TRBJ1-2; 8 nucleotides match TRBD1. Germline V gene data show CDR1 as SQVTM and CDR2 as ANQGSEA. The V segment lost 7 bases and the J segment 8 bases; nucleotides outside the gene matches: 6. CDR3 size: 11 residues. In DNA form, the CDR3 reads TGCAGCGCGCAGGGGGCCGGCGGCTACACCTTC. This sequence encodes CSAQGAGGYTF.

The V gene is TRBV6-5, the J gene TRBJ1-2, with D unresolved. V was pared by 0 bases and J by 1 base, with 9 bases between. Germline CDR1 MNHEY, CDR2 SVGAGI. This CDR3 contains 15 residues. Written as DNA, the CDR3 is TGTGCCAGCAGTTACTCGAGAGCGGATAACTATGGCTACACCTTC. Translated: CASSYSRADNYGYTF.

This clonotype was detected only a few times. The chain joins TRBV19 to TRBJ1-1; the D gene is possibly TRBD1 (5 bases). The V and J ends lost 3 bases and 3 bases respectively, with 11 bases between them. The CDR3 has 14 residues. Germline values: CDR1 LNHDA, CDR2 SQIVND (reference sequence). CDR3 region: CASSIRVGDTEAFF. The DNA of the CDR3 is TGTGCCAGTAGTATCAGGGTTGGGGACACTGAAGCTTTCTTT.

V usage is TRBV20-1 and J usage is TRBJ2-2; TRBD2 matches 9 bases. CDR1 and CDR2 (germline): DFQATT, SNEGSKA (reference sequence). Unmatched junction bases numbered 11, after V lost 5 bases and J lost 1 base. The CDR3 runs 17 residues. CDR3 DNA: TGCAGTGCTCCCTGGGGTGCAGCGGGGGGGAACACCGGGGAGCTGTTTTTT. Translation gives CSAPWGAAGGNTGELFF.

To note about this clonotype: One end of the junction is discordant with germline, which a read error may explain. V gene TRBV10-3 combines with J gene TRBJ1-6; TRBD1 matches 11 bases. The CDR3 covers 14 residues. Germline lookup yields CDR1 ENHRY and CDR2 SYGVKD. The CDR3 protein is CDIRTGQGESPLHF. The CDR3 DNA is TGTGACATCAGGACGGGACAGGGGGAGTCACCCCTCCACTTT.

This clonotype was counted only a few times. The chain combines TRBV11-3 with TRBJ2-5; 11 bases agree with TRBD1. This CDR3 has 14 residues. In germline, CDR1 is SGHNT, CDR2 YENEEA. The ends lost 5 bases at V and 5 bases at J; junction bases unmatched: 4. CDR3 DNA: TGTGCCAGCAGCAAGGGACAGGGGGGGGAGACCCAGTACTTC. As protein: CASSKGQGGETQYF.